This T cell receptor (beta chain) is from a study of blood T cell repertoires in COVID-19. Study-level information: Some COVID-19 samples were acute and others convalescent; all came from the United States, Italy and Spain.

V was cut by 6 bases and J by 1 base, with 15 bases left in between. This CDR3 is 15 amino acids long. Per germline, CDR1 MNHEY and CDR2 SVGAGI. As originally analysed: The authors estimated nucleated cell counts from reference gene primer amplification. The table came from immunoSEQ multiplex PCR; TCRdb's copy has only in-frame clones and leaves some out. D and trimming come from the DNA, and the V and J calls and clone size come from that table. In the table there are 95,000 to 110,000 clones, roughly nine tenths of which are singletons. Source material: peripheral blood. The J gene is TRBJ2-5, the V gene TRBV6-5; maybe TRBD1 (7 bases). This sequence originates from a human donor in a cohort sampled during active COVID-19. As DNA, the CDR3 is TGTGCCAGCAGGAACTGGGGGGACAGCCAAGAGACCCAGTACTTC. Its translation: CASRNWGDSQETQYF.